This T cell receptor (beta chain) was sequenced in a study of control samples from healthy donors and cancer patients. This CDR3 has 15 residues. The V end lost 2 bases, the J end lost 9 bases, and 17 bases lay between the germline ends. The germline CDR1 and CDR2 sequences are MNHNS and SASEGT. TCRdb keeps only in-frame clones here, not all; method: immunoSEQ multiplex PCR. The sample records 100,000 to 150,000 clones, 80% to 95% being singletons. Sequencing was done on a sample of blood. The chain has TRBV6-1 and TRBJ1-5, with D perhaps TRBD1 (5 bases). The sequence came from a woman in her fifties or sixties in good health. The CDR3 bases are TGTGCCAGCAGTGAAAGCAGGGTCCGGTTCGGGCCCCAGCATTTT. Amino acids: CASSESRVRFGPQHF.